The T cell receptor (beta chain) under discussion was sequenced for a study of shared clonotypes between healthy human individuals. Study information: Two female and three male donors aged 18 to 49 were enrolled. Findings and limits, study-wide: It was the non-shared clonotypes that had lower generation probabilities than clonotypes shared by all four donors.

The study ran the assay at deep level. The protocol was immunoSEQ multiplex PCR, while the TCRdb copy is restricted to in-frame clones and leaves out a portion. The sample has some 2 million clones; over 85% are singletons. A CD45RA-negative memory subset and a CD45RA+ naive subset were separated from the CD4+ cells. Germline CDR1 reads DFQATT; CDR2 reads SNEGSKA (reference sequence). V was shortened by 1 base and J by 5 bases, with 6 bases between the two germline ends. CDR3 size: 11 residues. Details on this clone: The antigen is unknown. Different DNA sequences within this sample yield the same CDR3.

This chain links TRBV20-1 with TRBJ2-7; D ambiguous. This TCR was sampled from a man aged 18 to 29 in good health. The sample was naive CD4+ T cells sorted from blood. Subset meaning: CD45RA+ positively selected. CDR3 nucleotide sequence: TGCAGTGCTAGAGTCCGGGACGAGCAGTACTTC. The encoded protein is CSARVRDEQYF.